Listed below are T cell receptor beta chains from one sample, sequenced in a study of T-cell reconstitution after alpha-beta-depleted transplantation in children. TCRdb passed the PCR reads through MiXCR, listing each CDR3 protein once. The sample has about 130,000 distinct CDR3 sequences; more than 9.5% are singletons. This specimen was PBMCs, mostly from graft donor cells, taken 180 days after TCRalphabeta/CD19-depleted stem cell transplant. The receptors were sampled from a girl in the first two years of life who had a stem cell transplant for combined immunodeficiency, so the T cells may come from the graft donor. Each CDR3 is given with its conserved first and last residue. D genes are given only for firm matches. A row's size may be missing; if present it is once, few, many or a size class.

CDR3 DNA: TGTGCCAGCAGTTACGCAGGGCTGAAGGCTGAAGCTTTCTTT
CDR3 protein: CASSYAGLKAEAFF
J gene: TRBJ1-1
CDR3 length: 14
clone size: few
V gene: TRBV12-3/TRBV12-4
D gene: NA

CDR3 DNA: TGTGCCAGCAGTTATCGGGCCATGAACACTGAAGCTTTCTTT
CDR3 protein: CASSYRAMNTEAFF
J gene: TRBJ1-1
CDR3 length: 14
clone size: few
V gene: TRBV6-5
D gene: NA

CDR3 DNA: TGTGCCAGCACCCATAGCGGGAGCTACAATGAGCAGTTCTTC
CDR3 protein: CASTHSGSYNEQFF
J gene: TRBJ2-1
CDR3 length: 14
clone size: few
V gene: TRBV11-2
D gene: TRBD2

CDR3 DNA: TGTGCCAGCAGTTACTCCCGGGGAGGTTCCGGCGAGCAGTACTTC
CDR3 protein: CASSYSRGGSGEQYF
J gene: TRBJ2-7
CDR3 length: 15
clone size: few
V gene: TRBV6-2/TRBV6-3
D gene: NA

CDR3 DNA: TGTGCCAGCAGTTCCCATGCCGAGGGAAACACCATATATTTT
CDR3 protein: CASSSHAEGNTIYF
J gene: TRBJ1-3
CDR3 length: 14
clone size: few
V gene: TRBV6-2/TRBV6-3
D gene: NA

CDR3 DNA: TGTGCCAGCAGTTTACAGGACGGCTTTTACGAGCAGTACTTC
CDR3 protein: CASSLQDGFYEQYF
J gene: TRBJ2-7
CDR3 length: 14
clone size: NA
V gene: TRBV12-3/TRBV12-4
D gene: NA

CDR3 DNA: TGCAGTGCCCCGGGAGGGGGTGGCACTGAAGCTTTCTTT
CDR3 protein: CSAPGGGGTEAFF
J gene: TRBJ1-1
CDR3 length: 13
clone size: few
V gene: TRBV20-1
D gene: NA

CDR3 DNA: TGTGCCAGCAGTCGCCGGGACAGGGAGAGCTATGGCTACACCTTC
CDR3 protein: CASSRRDRESYGYTF
J gene: TRBJ1-2
CDR3 length: 15
clone size: NA
V gene: TRBV5-5
D gene: TRBD1

CDR3 DNA: TGTGCCAGCAGACAGGACAGGGTAAACGAGCAGTACTTC
CDR3 protein: CASRQDRVNEQYF
J gene: TRBJ2-7
CDR3 length: 13
clone size: few
V gene: TRBV7-8
D gene: TRBD1

CDR3 DNA: TGTGCCAGCAGCATTGGACATGCCTACGAGCAGTACTTC
CDR3 protein: CASSIGHAYEQYF
J gene: TRBJ2-7
CDR3 length: 13
clone size: few
V gene: TRBV25-1
D gene: NA

CDR3 DNA: TGCGCCAGCAGCCGATTTGGGACGCCATCCTCTGGGGCCAACGTCCTGACTTTC
CDR3 protein: CASSRFGTPSSGANVLTF
J gene: TRBJ2-6
CDR3 length: 18
clone size: NA
V gene: TRBV5-1
D gene: NA

CDR3 DNA: TGTGCCAGCAGCTTGTGGGGGAATGAGCAGTTCTTC
CDR3 protein: CASSLWGNEQFF
J gene: TRBJ2-1
CDR3 length: 12
clone size: many
V gene: TRBV5-6
D gene: NA